The 25 T cell receptor beta chains presented below share a single source sample, sequenced in a study of shared clonotypes between healthy human individuals. Here immunoSEQ multiplex PCR was the method, and the copy in TCRdb shows in-frame clones only, minus some. The table records 1.5 million to 2.5 million clones, about 95% of them present only once. Naive CD8 cells lacked CD45RO, underwent positive selection for CCR7 and left out terminally differentiated effector memory CD45RA+ cells. Sequenced material: naive CD8+ T cells sorted from blood. The receptors originated from a man between 18 and 35 years old in good health.

V gene TRBV28 combines with J gene TRBJ1-5; the D gene is possibly TRBD1 (6 bases). CDR3 length: 16 residues. The germline gives CDR1 MDHEN, CDR2 SYDVKM. The V and J ends lost 4 bases and 0 bases respectively, with 13 bases between them. CDR3 sequence: CASSYPQGPSNQPQHF. The CDR3 nucleotides read TGTGCCAGCAGTTATCCACAGGGACCTAGCAATCAGCCCCAGCATTTT.

The J gene is TRBJ2-7, the V gene TRBV28; TRBD1 might be the D (6 bases). Trimming stripped 3 bases from V and 2 bases from J, with 14 bases between. The CDR3 has 15 residues. The germline CDR1 and CDR2 sequences are MDHEN and SYDVKM. CDR3 residues: CASSLGRDTTYEQYF. Here the CDR3 DNA reads TGTGCCAGCAGTTTGGGTCGGGACACGACCTACGAGCAGTACTTC.

This clone was observed once. J is TRBJ2-3 and V is TRBV7-9; no reliable D call. The CDR3 length is 16 residues. V was shortened by 7 bases and J by 0 bases, with 17 bases between the two germline ends. Germline V gives CDR1 SEHNR, CDR2 FQNEAQ (reference sequence). The CDR3 DNA reads as TGTGCCAGCACTTTAGGTCAGTTAACTAGCACAGATACGCAGTATTTT. Translation gives CASTLGQLTSTDTQYF.

CDR3 bases: TGTGCCTGGGAACGGGGGGTGCTTCGGAGCACAGATACGCAGTATTTT. It yields the protein CAWERGVLRSTDTQYF. V is TRBV30 and J is TRBJ2-3; 7 nucleotides agree with TRBD2. CDR3 length: 16 amino acids. J was trimmed by 0 bases and V by 5 bases; bases with no gene match: 11. Per germline, CDR1 GTSNPN and CDR2 SVGIG (reference sequence).

The rearrangement joins TRBV7-9 to TRBJ1-1, with a weak D call TRBD1 (5 bases). The V end was cut by 5 bases, the J end by 2 bases, with 18 bases between. Germline assignment: CDR1 SEHNR and CDR2 FQNEAQ (reference sequence). The CDR3 consists of 16 residues. CDR3 in amino acids: CASSQGLVGGNTEAFF. CDR3 nucleotides: TGTGCCAGCAGCCAAGGTCTAGTCGGGGGAAACACTGAAGCTTTCTTT.

The V and J genes are TRBV27 and TRBJ2-5; 10 nucleotides align to TRBD2. This CDR3 has 14 amino acids. Trimming removed 6 bases from V and 3 bases from J; junction bases left unmatched: 4. The germline CDR1 and CDR2 sequences are MNHEY and SMNVEV (reference sequence). The CDR3 DNA reads TGTGCCAGCAGCGTAACTAGCGGGGAAGAGACCCAGTACTTC. Translated, it gives CASSVTSGEETQYF.

The chain has TRBV14 and TRBJ2-7; 7 nucleotides line up with TRBD1. J lost 4 bases, V lost 1 base, and 7 bases had no gene match. The V gene's germline CDR1 is SGHDN and CDR2 FVKESK. The CDR3 runs to 15 residues. The CDR3: CASSQGTGAGYEQYF. The CDR3 DNA reads as TGTGCCAGCAGCCAAGGAACAGGGGCCGGGTACGAGCAGTACTTC. The full variable domain, completed using reference TRBV14 and TRBJ2-7, is EAGVTQFPSHSVIEKGQTVTLRCDPISGHDNLYWYRRVMGKEIKFLLHFVKESKQDESGMPNNRFLAERTGGTYSTLKVQPAELEDSGVYFCASSQGTGAGYEQYFGPGTRLTVT.

The gene calls are TRBV5-4 and TRBJ2-4; TRBD2 is a possible D gene (7 bases). Germline loops: CDR1 SGHNT, CDR2 YYREEE (reference sequence). The V and J ends lost 2 bases and 8 bases respectively, with 11 bases between them. The CDR3 length is 13 residues. The DNA for the CDR3 is TGTGCCAGCAGCTTAGGGAGGGGGGACATTCAGTACTTC. Translating it yields CASSLGRGDIQYF.

The chain combines TRBV10-1 with TRBJ2-3; no firm D call. The CDR3 sequence is 14 residues long. Trimming stripped 1 base from V and 2 bases from J, with 7 bases between. Germline V gene data show CDR1 as WNHNN and CDR2 as SYGVQD (reference sequence). CDR3 sequence (DNA): TGCGCCAGCAGTGAGTGGCCGGACACAGATACGCAGTATTTT. Protein: CASSEWPDTDTQYF.

Comment on this clone: This CDR3 is also generated by other DNA sequences in the sample. The chain recombines TRBV30 with TRBJ2-7; D is ambiguous. The CDR3 totals 12 residues. CDR1 is GTSNPN and CDR2 is SVGIG in the germline V gene (reference sequence). The germline V and J ends were trimmed by 0 bases and 2 bases, with 5 bases remaining between them. As DNA, the CDR3 is TGTGCCTGGAGTGTTCTCACCTACGAGCAGTACTTC. Translated, it gives CAWSVLTYEQYF. Using reference TRBV30 and TRBJ2-7 for the parts outside the CDR3, the full variable domain is SQTIHQWPATLVQPVGSPLSLECTVEGTSNPNLYWYRQAAGRGLQLLFYSVGIGQISSEVPQNLSASRPQDRQFILSSKKLLLSDSGFYLCAWSVLTYEQYFGPGTRLTVT.

Concerning this clone: This sample also contains other DNA sequences that code for the same CDR3. The gene calls are TRBV29-1 and TRBJ2-2; D unclear. Germline V gives CDR1 SQVTM, CDR2 ANQGSEA. The CDR3 has 11 residues. V dropped 5 bases and J dropped 6 bases, with 7 bases sitting between them. CDR3 nucleotides: TGCAGCGTTTACTCCTCCGGGGAGCTGTTTTTT. Translation: CSVYSSGELFF.

The V call is TRBV6-6, the J call TRBJ1-5; D not resolved. V dropped 0 bases and J dropped 9 bases, with 9 bases sitting between them. In germline, CDR1 is MNHNY, CDR2 SVGAGI (reference sequence). This CDR3 is built from 13 residues. DNA of the CDR3: TGTGCCAGCAGTTACTCGGGCCGGCGGCCCCAGCATTTT. Translation gives CASSYSGRRPQHF.

The CDR3 spells CASSLTLDRAYEQYF. The CDR3 DNA is TGCGCCAGCAGCCTGACACTCGACAGGGCCTACGAGCAGTACTTC. The chain recombines TRBV4-1 with TRBJ2-7, with 7 bases lining up with TRBD1. Germline V CDR1 and CDR2: MGHRA, YSYEKL. V gave up 4 bases and J gave up 2 bases; unmatched junction bases: 8. The CDR3 extends over 15 amino acids.

The chain combines TRBV19 with TRBJ1-2; possible D gene TRBD1, 5 bases. V was shortened by 3 bases and J by 3 bases, with 11 bases between the two germline ends. The germline CDR1 and CDR2 sequences are LNHDA and SQIVND (reference sequence). The CDR3 is 14 residues long. The CDR3 nucleotides read TGTGCCAGTAGTATTGGTGGGGCTGACTATGGCTACACCTTC. It specifies CASSIGGADYGYTF.

The chain is built from TRBV2 and TRBJ2-6; no definite D call. The CDR3 runs to 12 residues. Trimming stripped 7 bases from V and 3 bases from J, with 4 bases between. Germline-derived CDR1 and CDR2 are SNHLY and FYNNEI. In nucleotides, the CDR3 is TGTGCCAGCATACGTGGGGCCAACGTCCTGACTTTC. It codes for CASIRGANVLTF.

This rearrangement joins TRBV28 to TRBJ2-5, with 10 bases fitting TRBD1. J lost 5 bases, V lost 5 bases, and 2 bases had no gene match. The CDR3 totals 13 residues. From germline, CDR1 is MDHEN and CDR2 SYDVKM. CDR3 protein: CASSGQGVETQYF. In DNA, the CDR3 is TGTGCCAGCAGTGGACAGGGGGTCGAGACCCAGTACTTC.

This chain links TRBV7-6 with TRBJ1-4; 8 bases align to TRBD1. This CDR3 comprises 15 residues. Trimming took 5 bases from V and 8 from J; bases not matched to a gene: 10. Germline values: CDR1 SGHVS, CDR2 FNYEAQ. CDR3 coding DNA: TGTGCCAGCAGCGTTGACAGGGGAGGATACGAAAAACTGTTTTTT. Translated: CASSVDRGGYEKLFF.

The chain joins TRBV2 to TRBJ2-7; 7 bases match TRBD1. The CDR3 loop spans 15 amino acids. The germline CDR1 and CDR2 sequences are SNHLY and FYNNEI. J was trimmed by 0 bases and V by 1 base; bases with no gene match: 3. The DNA for the CDR3 is TGTGCCAGCAGTGAAGTGACAGGGAGCTCCTACGAGCAGTACTTC. Residues: CASSEVTGSSYEQYF.

V usage is TRBV2 and J usage is TRBJ2-7, with D maybe TRBD2 (6 bases). The CDR3 sequence is 14 residues long. V lost 6 bases to trimming and J lost 2 bases, with 14 bases between them. Per the germline V gene, CDR1 is SNHLY and CDR2 is FYNNEI. As DNA, the CDR3 is TGTGCCAGCAGGGACCGGGACTTGGCCTACGAGCAGTACTTC. Amino acid sequence: CASRDRDLAYEQYF.

The genes are TRBV4-1 and TRBJ2-1; 8 bases line up with TRBD2. The germline V gene has CDR1 MGHRA and CDR2 YSYEKL. V lost 8 bases and J lost 5; bases outside the gene matches: 5. CDR3 size: 13 residues. CDR3: CASRGLVDNEQFF. For the CDR3, the DNA is TGCGCCAGCCGGGGACTAGTAGACAATGAGCAGTTCTTC.

The chain uses TRBV2 and TRBJ2-7; D is uncertain. Trimming took 1 base from V and 3 from J, leaving 16 bases between them. The CDR3 length is 16 residues. Germline CDR1 is SNHLY and CDR2 is FYNNEI. The CDR3 DNA reads TGTGCCAGCAGTGAAGGACATCCGACCATCGGCTACGAGCAGTACTTC. Protein sequence: CASSEGHPTIGYEQYF.

The chain links TRBV13 to TRBJ1-1; the D gene is possibly TRBD1 (5 bases). Germline-derived CDR1 and CDR2 are PRHDT and FYEKMQ (reference sequence). V lost 5 bases and J 1 base, leaving 11 bases between the germline ends. This CDR3 comprises 14 residues. The chain's CDR3 is CASSPPGGNTEAFF. The CDR3 DNA is TGTGCCAGCAGCCCGCCGGGGGGGAACACTGAAGCTTTCTTT.

The gene calls are TRBV11-2 and TRBJ2-7; D may be TRBD1 (6 bases). V lost 5 bases, J lost 2 bases, and 13 bases lay in between. This CDR3 has 14 residues. The germline V gene has CDR1 SGHAT and CDR2 FQNNGV. The CDR3 nucleotides read TGTGCCAGCAGCACGGGCGGACAGCCCTACGAGCAGTACTTC. Translating it yields CASSTGGQPYEQYF.

With regard to this clone: The identical CDR3 is also encoded by other nucleotide sequences in the sample. The chain has TRBV4-1 and TRBJ2-7; D ambiguous. Trimming took off 1 base at V and 0 bases at J, with 7 bases between the two ends. Per the germline V gene, CDR1 is MGHRA and CDR2 is YSYEKL. This CDR3 has 14 residues. CDR3 amino acids: CASSQVVSSYEQYF. The CDR3 DNA follows: TGCGCCAGCAGCCAAGTAGTTAGCTCCTACGAGCAGTACTTC.

This chain uses TRBV6-1 with TRBJ2-3; tentative D call: TRBD2 (5 bases). Germline V lookup: CDR1 MNHNS, CDR2 SASEGT. The CDR3 consists of 18 residues. V lost 0 bases and J 6 bases, leaving 22 bases between the germline ends. The CDR3 DNA sequence: TGTGCCAGCAGTGAAGCGGGGAAGCTAGCAGCCCCACAGGATACGCAGTATTTT. Translation: CASSEAGKLAAPQDTQYF.